This T cell receptor beta chain was captured in a study of cytomegalovirus exposure and HLA in healthy donors. The study ran its PCR with 60 Vbeta and 13 Jbeta primers. Data came from immunoSEQ multiplex PCR; TCRdb stores just in-frame clones and leaves some out. The data contain 200,000 or so clones, approximately 80% of them singletons. This clone occurred once. The antigen is not known. There are 16 residues in the CDR3. Germline values: CDR1 MNHNY, CDR2 SVGAGI (reference sequence). V lost 4 bases and J 2 bases, leaving 17 bases between the germline ends. Findings and limits, study-wide: Altogether, about 160 TCR beta chains were recorded as cytomegalovirus-associated. With later analysis, a missense DCLRE1C variant became linked to TCR beta V- and J-gene trimming.

J is TRBJ1-2 and V is TRBV6-6; D is possibly TRBD1 (6 bases). The sequencing input was PBMCs. The TCR comes from a boy between 2 and 15 years old in good health and CMV-seronegative. The CDR3 spells CASSSRTVLGNYGYTF. CDR3 bases: TGTGCCAGCAGTTCAAGGACAGTCCTAGGGAACTATGGCTACACCTTC.